This T cell receptor beta chain was sequenced during a study of identical twins (dated by TCRdb to about 2016). Regarding the study in general: TCR alpha and beta repertoires from monozygotic twins, unrelated adults of various ages and cord blood were deep-sequenced to test whether fetal clonotypes persist. Replicate twin experiments were performed at different times using different library preparation protocols to rule out contamination.

The library was prepared using 5' RACE. TCRdb records Illumina HiSeq 2000 as the sequencer. A universal primer binding site was introduced by template switching, and a unique molecular identifier was present in the final cDNA, enabling accurate counting of TCR cDNA molecules. Specific primers in the conserved constant-segment region were used to synthesize first-strand cDNA for TCR alpha and beta chains. Each cDNA library was double barcoded, with a SMART-Mk sample barcode plus Illumina barcodes, to control for contamination. TruSeq adapter sequences along with Illumina sample barcodes were introduced in two successive PCR steps. The Illumina HiSeq platform was used with custom primers to sequence TCR alpha and beta cDNA libraries. Turning to the authors' computational methods: MiGEC processed the raw reads to extract unique molecular identifiers, while MiXCR was used to determine the CDR3 positions. For each individual, recombination models were inferred using an EM algorithm with the repgenHMM and IGoR tools. The tcR package in R was used for shared clonotype analysis, with sharing normalized by the product of cloneset sizes. Out-of-frame nonproductive sequences were analyzed to study raw recombination free of thymic and clonal selection effects. TCRdb handled the public reads itself, with Q25 trimming in fastp and clone calling in MiXCR, and kept productive beta chains. Each CDR3 protein gets just one entry, which takes the most common genes and DNA from the rows behind it. TCRdb's processing, not the study's, gives the V and J calls here. The sample yields 700,000 or so distinct CDR3 sequences; around 21% were counted once. The ten largest clones add up to roughly 4% of the sample.

This clonotype was seen repeatedly, ten times or more. No antigen is known for it. Base qualities are not recorded, but no much larger clone differs from it by a single base. Overall study outcomes, separate from this receptor: Abundant cord blood beta clonotypes carried fewer insertions; young adult naive repertoires showed a weaker similar trend, while memory repertoires showed none. A weaker excess of twin sharing was found in beta out-of-frame sequences because the signal-to-noise ratio was lowered by fewer shared sequences. In monozygotic twins, out-of-frame TCR alpha sharing was systematically underestimated by recombination models, although the models agreed with sharing between unrelated individuals. Zero-insertion analyses could be partly confounded by invariant T cells such as MAIT and iNKT, though diverse VJ usage argued against such confounding for most clonotypes. Out-of-frame TCR alpha sequences shared between twins showed an excess of low generation-probability sequences compared with coincidental sharing between unrelated individuals. Because the same donors could not be followed over many years, conclusions were based on cross-sectional statistical analysis.

All donors were healthy Caucasians. The twin cohort comprised three pairs of female monozygotic twins, all aged about 18 to 29 years. The RNA used for TCR libraries was isolated from peripheral blood mononuclear cells. The data also belong to a second study, concerning T cells expressing NK-cell markers. As noted in the second study: TCR beta-chain repertoires were profiled in sorted CD3+CD56+NKG2C+, CD3+CD56+NKG2C- and CD3+CD56-NKG2C+ T-cell subsets from several donors. Among the eight sequenced donors, only one was HCMV-seronegative, while the other seven were HCMV-seropositive. In several experiments an anti-gammadeltaTCR antibody was added to restrict sorting to alphabetaTCR-expressing T cells. In 5 to 7 donors, the dominant CD3+CD56+NKG2C+ clonotypes were found to rank among the top 10 CD8+ clonotypes and to make up roughly 1.0-8% of CD8+ T cells. Those dominant clonotypes were again the most abundant among CD3+CD56-NKG2C+ cells in a handful of donors, at 28.3-60.1%. It remained unclear whether the expanded NKG2C-expressing T cell clones were specific for HCMV antigens. The study sequenced eight donors, all healthy volunteers chosen at random: three men and five women. HCMV-specific IgG was detected in serum with a commercial ELISA kit to determine HCMV serostatus. For several donors, bulk peripheral blood T-cell repertoires were also sequenced from unsorted PBMC. MIGEC handled demultiplexing of the reads and grouping by UMI, while MiTCR was used to assemble and quantify clonotypes. To remove erroneous sequences, TCR cDNA sequences were retained only when supported by two or more reads. The tcR package was used for downstream repertoire analysis, and clonotypes were matched across fractions by CDR3 nucleotide sequence plus V segment. VDJmatch was used to annotate antigen specificity against VDJdb, with one amino acid substitution in CDR3 allowed.

The receptor's source is a woman in her late teens or twenties in good health. The source material was PBMCs.

The sequenced DNA: TGCGCCAGCAGCCCTAGACAGGGGGCACGGACTGAAGCTTTCTTT. Translated, this gives CASSPRQGARTEAFF. The chain uses TRBV5-1 and TRBJ1-1, with 10 bases aligning to TRBD1. Relative to germline, V is missing 4 bases and J is missing 5 bases, with 8 bases of the junction outside any gene match. Sequences SGHRS (CDR1) and YFSETQ (CDR2) are obtained from the germline V gene. The CDR3, from cysteine to phenylalanine, totals 15 residues. The kept DNA is CDR3 alone, 45 bases in frame from the first base.